This T cell receptor (beta chain) was identified in a study of cytomegalovirus exposure and HLA in healthy donors. PCR involved 60 Vbeta and 13 Jbeta primers. In the original analysis: Later reanalysis found around 80 million unique TCR beta chains, some 10 million of them shared. Repertoires were generated with immunoSEQ multiplex PCR, while TCRdb's copy carries only in-frame clones and drops some. V, J and clone size derive from that table, while D and trimming were established from the DNA sequence. This sample carries 110,000 or so clones, about 68% of them seen once, and the ten largest clones take 9.5% to 13%. This clone occurred a few times. Its antigen is not identified. Study conclusions and caveats: Overall, approximately 150 TCR beta chains were annotated as cytomegalovirus-associated. Later analysis demonstrated an association between a missense DCLRE1C variant and TCR beta V- and J-gene trimming.

The material sequenced was PBMCs. This clonotype was sampled from a woman between 45 and 65 years old in good health and CMV-seropositive.

For the CDR3, the DNA is TGTGCCAGCAGCTTCCATCGACAGTCTCAAGAGACCCAGTACTTC. Translation gives CASSFHRQSQETQYF. The rearrangement joins TRBV7-9 to TRBJ2-5; D is perhaps TRBD1 (5 bases). Germline-derived CDR1 and CDR2 are SEHNR and FQNEAQ (reference sequence). The V and J ends lost 3 bases and 2 bases respectively, with 13 bases between them. This CDR3 spans 15 amino acids.